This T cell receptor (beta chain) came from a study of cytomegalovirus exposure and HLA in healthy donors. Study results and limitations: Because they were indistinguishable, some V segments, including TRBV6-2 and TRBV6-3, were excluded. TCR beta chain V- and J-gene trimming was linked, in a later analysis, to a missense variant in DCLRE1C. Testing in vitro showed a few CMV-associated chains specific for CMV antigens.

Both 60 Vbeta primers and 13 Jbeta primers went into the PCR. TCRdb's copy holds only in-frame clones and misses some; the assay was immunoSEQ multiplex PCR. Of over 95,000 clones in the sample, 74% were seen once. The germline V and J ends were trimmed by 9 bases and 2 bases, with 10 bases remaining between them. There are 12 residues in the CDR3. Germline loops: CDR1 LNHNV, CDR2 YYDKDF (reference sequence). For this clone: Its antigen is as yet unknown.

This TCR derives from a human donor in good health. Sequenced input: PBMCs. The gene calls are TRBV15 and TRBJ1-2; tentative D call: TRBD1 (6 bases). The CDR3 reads CATSQGNYGYTF. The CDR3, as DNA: TGTGCCACTTCGCAGGGGAACTATGGCTACACCTTC. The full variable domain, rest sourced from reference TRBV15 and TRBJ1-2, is DAMVIQNPRYQVTQFGKPVTLSCSQTLNHNVMYWYQQKSSQAPKLLFHYYDKDFNNEADTPDNFQSRRPNTSFCFLDIRSPGLGDTAMYLCATSQGNYGYTFGSGTRLTVV.